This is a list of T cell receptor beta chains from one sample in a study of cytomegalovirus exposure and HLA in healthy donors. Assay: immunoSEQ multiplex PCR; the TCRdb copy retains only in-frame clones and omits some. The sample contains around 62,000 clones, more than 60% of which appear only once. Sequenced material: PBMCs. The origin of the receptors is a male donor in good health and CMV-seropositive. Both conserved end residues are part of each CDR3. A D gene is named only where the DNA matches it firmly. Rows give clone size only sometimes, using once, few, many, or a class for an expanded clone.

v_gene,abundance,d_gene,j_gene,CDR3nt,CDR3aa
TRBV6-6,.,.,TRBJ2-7,TGTGCCAGCAATACGATCGGACACTACGAGCAGTACTTC,CASNTIGHYEQYF
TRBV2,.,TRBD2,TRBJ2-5,TGTGCCAGCAGTGACCTAGCGGCTGAAGAGACCCAGTACTTC,CASSDLAAEETQYF
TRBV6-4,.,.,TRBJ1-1,TGTGCCAGCAGTGATTTTTCAGGGGCGGCGATAAACACTGAAGCTTTCTTT,CASSDFSGAAINTEAFF
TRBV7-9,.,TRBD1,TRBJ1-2,TGTGCCAGCAGCTTAGCGTGGGACAGACCTATCTATGGCTACACCTTC,CASSLAWDRPIYGYTF
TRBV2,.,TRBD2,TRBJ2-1,TGTGCCAGCAGATCGCTAGCGGGGCGTGATGAGCAGTTCTTC,CASRSLAGRDEQFF
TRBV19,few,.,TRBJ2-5,TGTGCCAGTAGCCCCACCTCAACACCCCAAGAGACCCAGTACTTC,CASSPTSTPQETQYF
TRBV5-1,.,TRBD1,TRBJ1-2,TGCGCCAGCAGCATGGGACAGGCGATCTATGGCTACACCTTC,CASSMGQAIYGYTF
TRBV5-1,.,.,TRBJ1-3,TGCGCCAGCAGCTTGGCCGGGGGATTTAGGTCTGGAAACACCATATATTTT,CASSLAGGFRSGNTIYF
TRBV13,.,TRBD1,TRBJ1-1,TGTGCCAGCAGCCGCATGGACTCCGGGACAGGGTTTGGGACTGAAGCTTTCTTT,CASSRMDSGTGFGTEAFF
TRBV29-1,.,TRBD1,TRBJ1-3,TGCAGCGTTGAGGACAGGGGTGGAAACACCATATATTTT,CSVEDRGGNTIYF
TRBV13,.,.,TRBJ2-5,TGTGCCAGCAGCCAGCGATATGGGGAGACCCAGTACTTC,CASSQRYGETQYF
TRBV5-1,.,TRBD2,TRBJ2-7,TGCGCCAGCAGCTTGACGCGGGGGAGCTACGAGCAGTACTTC,CASSLTRGSYEQYF
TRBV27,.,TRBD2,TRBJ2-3,TGTGCCAGCACCGGTATTGGACTAGCGGATGGAGATACGCAGTATTTT,CASTGIGLADGDTQYF
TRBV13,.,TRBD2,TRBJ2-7,TGTGCCAGCAGCTTTTTCGGGGGGTCAGAGCAGTACTTC,CASSFFGGSEQYF
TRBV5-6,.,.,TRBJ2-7,TGTGCCAGCAGCTTCGAGGTCAGATCGGGTGAGCAGTACTTC,CASSFEVRSGEQYF
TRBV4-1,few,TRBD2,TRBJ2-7,TGCGCCAGCAGCCAAGGCCCGGGGGGGCCGGGAGAGCAGTACTTC,CASSQGPGGPGEQYF
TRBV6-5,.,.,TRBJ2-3,TGTGCCAGCAGCATCGGAGGGGTGCAAGATACGCAGTATTTT,CASSIGGVQDTQYF
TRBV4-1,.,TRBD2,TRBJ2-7,TGCGCCAGCAGCCTCGGACTAGCCCCGACCTACGAGCAGTACTTC,CASSLGLAPTYEQYF
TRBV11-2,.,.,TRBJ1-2,TGTGCCAGCAGCTCACTAGGCCACGGGGGTACAGACTATGGCTACACCTTC,CASSSLGHGGTDYGYTF
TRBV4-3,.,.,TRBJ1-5,TGCGCCAGCAGCCAAACCAGGGGTAGCAATCAGCCCCAGCATTTT,CASSQTRGSNQPQHF
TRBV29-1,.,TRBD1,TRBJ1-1,TGCAGCGCCCGACAGGGGACTGAAGCTTTCTTT,CSARQGTEAFF
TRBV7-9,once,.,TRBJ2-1,TGTGCCAGCAGCTTAGAACCCCTCGGTCCGTACAATGAGCAGTTCTTC,CASSLEPLGPYNEQFF
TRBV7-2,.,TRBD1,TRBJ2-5,TGTGCCAGCAGCCCACCCAGGGGGAGTACTCGGACCCAGTACTTC,CASSPPRGSTRTQYF
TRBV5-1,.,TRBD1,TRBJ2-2,TGCGCCAGCAGCAAACAGGGGGCAACCGGGGAGCTGTTTTTT,CASSKQGATGELFF
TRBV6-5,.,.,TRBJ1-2,TGTGCCAGCAGTTACTCCGGGGGGGTCAACTATGGCTACACCTTC,CASSYSGGVNYGYTF
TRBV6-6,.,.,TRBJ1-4,TGTGCCAGCAGTTACTCGTCCGGGTATGAAAAACTGTTTTTT,CASSYSSGYEKLFF
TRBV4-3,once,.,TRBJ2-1,TGCGCCAGCAGCCAGGGGGCCCGGACCAATGAGCAGTTCTTC,CASSQGARTNEQFF
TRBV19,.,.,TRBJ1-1,TGTGCCAGTAGTATTGGTGCCAGATTGAACACTGAAGCTTTCTTT,CASSIGARLNTEAFF
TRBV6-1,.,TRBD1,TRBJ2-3,TGTGCCAGCAGGGACCGGGACAGGGCCCCAGATACGCAGTATTTT,CASRDRDRAPDTQYF
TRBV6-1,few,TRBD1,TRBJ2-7,TGTGCCAGCAGGGGACAGGGGGCCAACGAGCAGTACTTC,CASRGQGANEQYF
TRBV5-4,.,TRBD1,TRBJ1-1,TGTGCCAGCAGCCAGGGGGCGCGGACTGAAGCTTTCTTT,CASSQGARTEAFF
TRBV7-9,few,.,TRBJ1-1,TGTGCCAGCAGCATTGGTGGGGGGACTGAAGCTTTCTTT,CASSIGGGTEAFF
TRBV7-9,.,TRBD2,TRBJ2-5,TGTGCCACCGAGACTAGCGCGGAGGAGACCCAGTACTTC,CATETSAEETQYF
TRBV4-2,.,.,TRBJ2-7,TGTGCCAGCAGCCAAAAAGCAATTTTAAGCGAGCAGTACTTC,CASSQKAILSEQYF
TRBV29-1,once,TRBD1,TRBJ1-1,TGCAGCGTTGGACAGGGAGGGAACACTGAAGCTTTCTTT,CSVGQGGNTEAFF
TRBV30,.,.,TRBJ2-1,TGTGCCTGGAGTGTAGGGGGGGGTGAGCAGTTCTTC,CAWSVGGGEQFF
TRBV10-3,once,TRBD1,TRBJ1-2,TGTGCCATCAGTGAGCCCGAGCGGACAGGTCATGGCTACACCTTC,CAISEPERTGHGYTF
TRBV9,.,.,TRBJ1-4,TGTGCCAGCAGCGCCGGAGGAAAACTGTTTTTT,CASSAGGKLFF
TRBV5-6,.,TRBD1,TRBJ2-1,TGTGCCAGCAGCCTTTGGGACAGGGGAGTAAATGAGCAGTTCTTC,CASSLWDRGVNEQFF
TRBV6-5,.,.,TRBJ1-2,TGTGCCAGCAGTTACTCGCCAGGGTTGGCGTATGGCTACACCTTC,CASSYSPGLAYGYTF
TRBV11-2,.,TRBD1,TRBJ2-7,TGTGCCAGCAGCTTCACGGACAGGACCTCCTACGAGCAGTACTTC,CASSFTDRTSYEQYF
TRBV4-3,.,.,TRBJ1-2,TGCGCCAGCAGCCAAGATAGGGAGTCCGTCTATGGCTACACCTTC,CASSQDRESVYGYTF
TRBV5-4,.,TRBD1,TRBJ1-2,TGTGCCAGCAGCTCCGCAGGGGGCTATGGCTACACCTTC,CASSSAGGYGYTF
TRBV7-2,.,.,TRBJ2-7,TGTGCCAGCAGCGCCTTGACTAGGGCCTACGAGCAGTACTTC,CASSALTRAYEQYF
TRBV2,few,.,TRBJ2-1,TGTGCCAGCAGTTCTACAGGGTTCCCCTACAATGAGCAGTTCTTC,CASSSTGFPYNEQFF
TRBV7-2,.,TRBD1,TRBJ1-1,TGTGCCAGCAGCTTGGAACAGGGGGTAGCTTTCTTT,CASSLEQGVAFF
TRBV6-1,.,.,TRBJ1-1,TGTGCCAGCAACCCCTCGGGGACTGAAGCTTTCTTT,CASNPSGTEAFF
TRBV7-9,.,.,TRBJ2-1,TGTGCCAGCAGACCCTTCGGTGAGCAGTTCTTC,CASRPFGEQFF
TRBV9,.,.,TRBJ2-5,TGTGCCAGCAGCGAGACGGGGGGCCGGGAGACCCAGTACTTC,CASSETGGRETQYF
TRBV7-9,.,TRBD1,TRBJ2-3,TGTGCCAGCAGCTTAGGAACAGGGGAAAGCACAGATACGCAGTATTTT,CASSLGTGESTDTQYF
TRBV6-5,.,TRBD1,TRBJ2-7,TGTGCCAGCAGAACGGGACAGGGTCCCTACGAGCAGTACTTC,CASRTGQGPYEQYF
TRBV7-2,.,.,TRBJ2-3,TGTGCCAGCAGCTTACGCGGCGAGGGTACGCAGTATTTT,CASSLRGEGTQYF
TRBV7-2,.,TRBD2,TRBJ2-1,TGTGCCAGCAGCCAGACTAGCGGCTCCTACAATGAGCAGTTCTTC,CASSQTSGSYNEQFF
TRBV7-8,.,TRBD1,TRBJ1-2,TGTGCCAGCAGCTTAGTCCGACAGGGGGGCGGCTACACCTTC,CASSLVRQGGGYTF
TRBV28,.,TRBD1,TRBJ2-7,TGTGCCAGCAGTCCCCGGACAGGGTTAGTTTACGAGCAGTACTTC,CASSPRTGLVYEQYF